This T cell receptor (beta chain) was observed in a study of spatial heterogeneity in lung cancer. Overall study findings and caveats: Ubiquitous nonsynonymous mutations were tracked by counts of ubiquitous expanded TCRs, and regional ones by counts of regional expanded TCRs. Mutation counts in tumors were tracked by counts of expanded intratumoral alpha and beta TCRs.

Time point of the sample: sample taken at primary tumor resection. The donor population consisted of some 67 patients with untreated, early-stage non-small cell lung cancer. All TCR cDNA molecules were individually tagged with a unique molecular identifier. MiXCR, applied by TCRdb to the 5' RACE reads, yields one record per CDR3 protein. The sample lists a few thousand distinct CDR3 sequences; around 7.4% were seen once. By sample fraction, this clonotype is medium-sized. No antigen is known for it. The CDR3 sequence is 12 residues long. The germline V gene has CDR1 SGHTA and CDR2 FQGNSA. Trimming took 5 bases from V and 6 from J; bases not matched to a gene: 4.

The V call is TRBV7-2, the J call TRBJ2-7; 7 bases are shared with TRBD1. This receptor was obtained from a female donor with early-stage non-small cell lung cancer. The material sequenced was lung tumor tissue, taken at surgery. In DNA form, the CDR3 reads TGTGCCAGCAGCCAGACAGGGCGCGAGCAGTACTTC. The encoded protein is CASSQTGREQYF.